Included here is one T cell receptor (beta chain) sequence, with context. Its antigen is not known. Using immunoSEQ multiplex PCR, the repertoire was profiled, and TCRdb retains in-frame clones only, with some absent. The sample holds some 480,000 clones, around nine tenths seen once. Noted treatment: 15 to 20 received Ad26.COV2.S at low or high dose, single or two shots; a few received placebo; per-sample allocation not given. Following the first vaccine or placebo injection, samples were taken on day 63. Donation was by an adult aged 18-55 years who was in Boston. The data derive from a study of Ad26.COV2.S vaccination and SARS-CoV-2 variants. Study as a whole: Donor joined the COV1001 Ad26.COV2.S trial arm.

Per germline, CDR1 SGDLS and CDR2 YYNGEE. V was cut by 0 bases and J by 2 bases, with 8 bases left in between. The CDR3 loop spans 15 amino acids. General study results and limits: The study found similar non-spike TCR breadth in vaccine and placebo recipients.

The chain recombines TRBV9 with TRBJ2-2; D is unresolved. The source is a person aged 18-60 years who received the Ad26.COV2.S COVID-19 vaccine or a placebo. This material consisted of peripheral blood, taken in a trial of Ad26.COV2.S vaccine versus placebo. CDR3 residues: CASSVGSTNTGELFF. For the CDR3, the DNA is TGTGCCAGCAGCGTAGGTAGCACCAACACCGGGGAGCTGTTTTTT.